The 22 T cell receptor beta chains in this list originate from one sample, sequenced in a study of blood T cell repertoires in COVID-19. TCRdb's table, derived via immunoSEQ multiplex PCR, lists solely in-frame clones and lacks some. This table has just over 95,000 clones, 80% to 85% appearing once. Sequenced sample: peripheral blood. Receptors originate from a man aged 55 to 70 with acute or convalescent COVID-19.

V gene TRBV19 combines with J gene TRBJ1-1, with 11 bases matching TRBD1. The trim removed 8 bases at V and 1 base at J, leaving 9 bases unmatched. This CDR3 is 16 amino acids long. Germline V lookup: CDR1 LNHDA, CDR2 SQIVND (reference sequence). In nucleotides, the CDR3 is TGTGCCAGTTCCGGACAGGGGGCCCTGCGGAACACTGAAGCTTTCTTT. Its protein product is CASSGQGALRNTEAFF.

This clone was recorded a few times. The chain carries TRBV6-5 and TRBJ1-2; tentatively, D is TRBD1 (6 bases). The CDR3 runs 12 residues. With 7 bases removed from V and 4 bases from J, the gap between germline ends came to 10 bases. Germline CDR1 is MNHEY and CDR2 is SVGAGI. CDR3 amino acids: CASKGDIYGYTF. The DNA for the CDR3 is TGTGCCAGCAAGGGGGACATCTATGGCTACACCTTC.

This clone appeared once. The chain employs TRBV7-2 and TRBJ2-3; 13 positions agree with TRBD2. The CDR3 runs to 16 residues. V shed 5 bases and J 4 bases; nucleotides not matched to a gene: 6. CDR1 is SGHTA, CDR2 FQGNSA, per germline. The CDR3 nucleotides are TGTGCCAGCAGCCCACGGACTAGCGGGAGCTCAGATACGCAGTATTTT. This gives the protein CASSPRTSGSSDTQYF.

The sample holds one count of this clone. The chain carries TRBV7-8 and TRBJ1-1; 8 bases are a match to TRBD1. The V and J ends lost 5 bases and 1 base, in that order; junction bases with no gene match: 6. This CDR3 is 15 amino acids long. The germline gives CDR1 SGHVS, CDR2 FQNEAQ. The CDR3 DNA sequence: TGTGCCAGCAGCGCCCACAGGGGGTGGAACACTGAAGCTTTCTTT. Its translation is CASSAHRGWNTEAFF. Filled out from reference TRBV7-8 and TRBJ1-1, the complete variable domain reads GAGVSQSPRYKVAKRGQDVALRCDPISGHVSLFWYQQALGQGPEFLTYFQNEAQLDKSGLPSDRFFAERPEGSVSTLKIQRTQQEDSAVYLCASSAHRGWNTEAFFGQGTRLTVV.

The chain has TRBV7-9 and TRBJ2-1; 10 bases agree with TRBD2. V lost 4 bases to trimming and J lost 14 bases; unmatched junction nucleotides: 11. The CDR3 length is 14 residues. Germline assignment: CDR1 SEHNR and CDR2 FQNEAQ (reference sequence). The CDR3 region has the DNA TGTGCCAGCAGCTCTGCTAGCGGGAGCGAAGAAAAGTTCTTC. Amino acid sequence: CASSSASGSEEKFF.

The chain employs TRBV4-1 and TRBJ2-7; a weak D match, TRBD2 (5 bases). The germline V and J ends were trimmed by 1 base and 1 base, with 14 bases remaining between them. The CDR3 has 16 amino acids. The germline V gene has CDR1 MGHRA and CDR2 YSYEKL. The CDR3 bases are TGCGCCAGCAGCCAAGTAGGTCAGCGGCCGTCCTACGAGCAGTACTTC. This codes for CASSQVGQRPSYEQYF.

J is TRBJ2-6 and V is TRBV7-3; D is unresolved. Germline assignment: CDR1 SGHTA and CDR2 FQGTGA. The V end lost 4 bases, the J end lost 0 bases, and 10 bases lay between the germline ends. The length of the CDR3 is 16 residues. The DNA for the CDR3 is TGTGCCAGCAGCTCGCCTTACGGCTCTGGGGCCAACGTCCTGACTTTC. It specifies CASSSPYGSGANVLTF.

The genes are TRBV6-5 and TRBJ2-1, with 8 bases identical to TRBD1. Germline CDR1 MNHEY, CDR2 SVGAGI. V lost 8 bases and J lost 4; bases outside the gene matches: 10. This CDR3 has 15 amino acids. CDR3: CASGRPGQAYNEQFF. As DNA, the CDR3 is TGTGCCAGCGGCCGACCGGGACAGGCGTACAATGAGCAGTTCTTC.

The chain couples TRBV29-1 to TRBJ1-1; D gene uncertain. V was trimmed by 2 bases and J by 1 base, leaving 2 bases between them. The CDR3 loop spans 11 amino acids. The germline V gene encodes CDR1 SQVTM and CDR2 ANQGSEA. The CDR3 loop is CSVERNTEAFF. The DNA for the CDR3 is TGCAGCGTTGAACGGAACACTGAAGCTTTCTTT. Together with reference TRBV29-1 and TRBJ1-1, the CDR3 gives the full variable domain: SAVISQKPSRDICQRGTSLTIQCQVDSQVTMMFWYRQQPGQSLTLIATANQGSEATYESGFVIDKFPISRPNLTFSTLTVSNMSPEDSSIYLCSVERNTEAFFGQGTRLTVV.

V is TRBV28 and J is TRBJ2-4; 8 nucleotides align to TRBD2. V lost 2 bases, J lost 16 bases, and 13 bases stayed unmatched. Germline-derived CDR1 and CDR2 are MDHEN and SYDVKM. This CDR3 comprises 14 residues. The CDR3 protein is CASSLPSLGRGEYF. The CDR3 DNA reads TGTGCCAGCAGTTTACCCTCCTTAGGGCGGGGGGAATACTTC.

This chain links TRBV11-3 with TRBJ1-1, with D hard to call. The CDR3 contains 17 residues. Trimming removed 5 bases at V and 1 base at J, with 20 bases between. CDR1 SGHNT and CDR2 YENEEA come from the germline V gene. CDR3 DNA sequence: TGTGCCAGCAGCCCGACCCCCGCCGGGAAAGGGAACACTGAAGCTTTCTTT. Translated, it gives CASSPTPAGKGNTEAFF.

The V call is TRBV19, the J call TRBJ2-1; no firm D call. The CDR3 runs 14 residues. The germline V gene encodes CDR1 LNHDA and CDR2 SQIVND (reference sequence). Trimming stripped 5 bases from V and 0 bases from J, with 8 bases between. CDR3 bases: TGTGCCAGTAGTTGGTCAGACTCCTACAATGAGCAGTTCTTC. This sequence encodes CASSWSDSYNEQFF.

The chain has TRBV5-6 and TRBJ2-7, with TRBD1 matching over 9 bases. V shed 7 bases, J shed 0 bases, and the junction held 8 bases outside the gene matches. CDR3 length equals 15 residues. Germline lookup yields CDR1 SGHDT and CDR2 YYEEEE. CDR3 DNA sequence: TGTGCCAGCGCTTGGGGACAGGGACTCTCCTACGAGCAGTACTTC. Protein sequence: CASAWGQGLSYEQYF.

This clone was found once. The V gene is TRBV6-5, the J gene TRBJ1-2; TRBD1 matches 11 bases. The germline CDR1 and CDR2 sequences are MNHEY and SVGAGI. Trimming took 3 bases from V and 3 from J; bases not matched to a gene: 3. CDR3 length: 15 amino acids. The DNA of the CDR3 is TGTGCCAGCAGTTATGGGACAGGGGGGGACTATGGCTACACCTTC. The encoded protein is CASSYGTGGDYGYTF.

The chain carries TRBV7-2 and TRBJ1-1; tentatively, D is TRBD1 (5 bases). V shed 3 bases and J shed 4 bases, with 12 bases lying between them. The CDR3 has 14 amino acids. The germline gives CDR1 SGHTA, CDR2 FQGNSA. This CDR3 is CASSLGGESTEAFF. The DNA of the CDR3 is TGTGCCAGCAGCTTGGGGGGGGAAAGCACTGAAGCTTTCTTT.

The V and J genes are TRBV5-4 and TRBJ1-4; 9 bases match TRBD1. CDR3 size: 14 residues. V gave up 2 bases and J gave up 7 bases; unmatched junction bases: 3. From germline, CDR1 is SGHNT and CDR2 YYREEE (reference sequence). The CDR3 coding sequence is TGTGCCAGCAGCTTACAGGGGGCGGCTGAAAAACTGTTTTTT. Protein sequence: CASSLQGAAEKLFF.

The rearrangement links TRBV7-9 to TRBJ1-2; D is perhaps TRBD1 (6 bases). CDR3 size: 15 residues. Trimming removed 6 bases at V and 3 bases at J, with 17 bases between. Germline V gene data show CDR1 as SEHNR and CDR2 as FQNEAQ (reference sequence). The CDR3 sequence is CASRLENNRDYGYTF. CDR3 sequence (DNA): TGTGCCAGCAGACTTGAAAATAACAGGGACTATGGCTACACCTTC.

The chain combines TRBV6-8 with TRBJ2-5, with a weak D call TRBD2 (7 bases). CDR1 is MNHGY and CDR2 is SAAAGT in the germline V gene. The length of the CDR3 is 16 residues. V shed 6 bases and J shed 2 bases, with 19 bases lying between them. CDR3 nucleotide sequence: TGTGCCAGCAGCTGGGGGGGCTTTCCCCCGCAAGAGACCCAGTACTTC. Translating gives CASSWGGFPPQETQYF.

This chain joins TRBV15 and TRBJ1-1; unclear D gene. Trimming took off 7 bases at V and 6 bases at J, with 15 bases between the two ends. Per germline, CDR1 LNHNV and CDR2 YYDKDF (reference sequence). The CDR3 has 13 residues. The CDR3 reads CATTTTPRAEAFF. DNA for the CDR3: TGTGCCACCACCACAACTCCCCGGGCTGAAGCTTTCTTT.

This chain links TRBV6-2 or TRBV6-3 with TRBJ2-3, with 15 nucleotides matching TRBD2. This CDR3 spans 17 amino acids. Germline V lookup: CDR1 MNHEY, CDR2 SVGEGT. The ends lost 4 bases at V and 3 bases at J; junction bases unmatched: 5. In nucleotides, the CDR3 is TGTGCCAGCAGTTGGACTAGCGGGAGGGCCGGTACAGATACGCAGTATTTT. It specifies CASSWTSGRAGTDTQYF.

The chain is built from TRBV5-1 and TRBJ1-4, with 8 bases that match TRBD1. Trimming at V came to 4 bases and at J to 7 bases, leaving 9 bases not matched to a gene. Per the germline V gene, CDR1 is SGHRS and CDR2 is YFSETQ. This CDR3 is 15 amino acids long. Here the CDR3 reads CASSPTGDTTEKLFF. CDR3 sequence (DNA): TGCGCCAGCAGCCCGACAGGGGATACAACTGAAAAACTGTTTTTT.

V is TRBV7-2 and J is TRBJ2-5, with D possibly matching TRBD1 (6 bases). Germline loops: CDR1 SGHTA, CDR2 FQGNSA. The V and J ends lost 3 bases and 6 bases respectively, with 11 bases between them. This CDR3 contains 13 residues. The CDR3 here is CASSFPDRQTQYF. CDR3 coding DNA: TGTGCCAGCAGCTTTCCGGACAGACAGACCCAGTACTTC. Supplemented by reference TRBV7-2 and TRBJ2-5, the full variable domain reads GAGVSQSPSNKVTEKGKDVELRCDPISGHTALYWYRQSLGQGLEFLIYFQGNSAPDKSGLPSDRFSAERTGGSVSTLTIQRTQQEDSAVYLCASSFPDRQTQYFGPGTRLLVL.